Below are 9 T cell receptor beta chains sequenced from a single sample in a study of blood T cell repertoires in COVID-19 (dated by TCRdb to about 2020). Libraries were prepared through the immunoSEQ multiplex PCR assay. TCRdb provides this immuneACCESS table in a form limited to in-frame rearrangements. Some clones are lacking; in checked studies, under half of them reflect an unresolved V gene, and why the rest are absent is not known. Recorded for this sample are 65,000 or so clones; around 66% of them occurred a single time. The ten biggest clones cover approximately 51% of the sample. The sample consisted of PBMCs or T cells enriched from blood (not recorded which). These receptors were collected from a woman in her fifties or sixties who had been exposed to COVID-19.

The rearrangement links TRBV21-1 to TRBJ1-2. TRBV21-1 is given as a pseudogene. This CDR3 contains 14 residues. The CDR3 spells CASSKEEVNYGYTF. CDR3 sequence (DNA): TGTGCCAGCAGCAAAGAGGAGGTTAACTATGGCTACACCTTC.

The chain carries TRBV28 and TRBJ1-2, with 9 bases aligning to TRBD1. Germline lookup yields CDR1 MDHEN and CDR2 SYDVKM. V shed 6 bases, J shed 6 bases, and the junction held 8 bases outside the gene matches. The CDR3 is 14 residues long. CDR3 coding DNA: TGTGCCAGCAGGAGTCAGGACAGGGGAAATGGCTACACCTTC. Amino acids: CASRSQDRGNGYTF.

In nucleotides, the CDR3 is TGTGCCACCAGTGCACTAGCGGGGGCAGAGGAGCAGTTCTTC. Residues: CATSALAGAEEQFF. This chain connects TRBV24-1 to TRBJ2-1; 11 nucleotides agree with TRBD2. The CDR3 totals 14 residues. The V segment lost 5 bases and the J segment 10 bases; nucleotides outside the gene matches: 6. Germline V gene lookup returns CDR1 KGHDR and CDR2 SFDVKD.

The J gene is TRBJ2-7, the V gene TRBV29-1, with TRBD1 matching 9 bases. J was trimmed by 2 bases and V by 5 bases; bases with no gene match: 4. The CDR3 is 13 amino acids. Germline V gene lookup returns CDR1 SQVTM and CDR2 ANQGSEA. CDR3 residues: CSVRDRVPYEQYF. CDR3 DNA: TGCAGCGTTCGGGACAGGGTACCCTACGAGCAGTACTTC.

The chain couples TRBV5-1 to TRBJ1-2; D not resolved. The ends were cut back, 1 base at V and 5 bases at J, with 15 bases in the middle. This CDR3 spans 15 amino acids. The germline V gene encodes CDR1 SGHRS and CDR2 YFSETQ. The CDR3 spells CASSLTAITGYGYTF. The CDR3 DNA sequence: TGCGCCAGCAGCTTGACGGCCATAACCGGGTATGGCTACACCTTC.

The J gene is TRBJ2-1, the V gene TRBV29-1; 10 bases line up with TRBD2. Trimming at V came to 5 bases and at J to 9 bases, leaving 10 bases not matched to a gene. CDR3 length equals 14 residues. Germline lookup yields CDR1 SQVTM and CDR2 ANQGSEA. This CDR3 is CSVRAGGLGSEQFF. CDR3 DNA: TGCAGCGTTCGAGCGGGAGGGCTCGGTAGTGAGCAGTTCTTC.

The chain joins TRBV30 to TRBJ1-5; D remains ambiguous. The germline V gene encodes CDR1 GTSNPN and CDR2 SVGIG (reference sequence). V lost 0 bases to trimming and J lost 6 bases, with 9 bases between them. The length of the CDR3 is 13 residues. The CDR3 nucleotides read TGTGCCTGGAGTGTGGTTCACAGTCAGCCCCAGCATTTT. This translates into CAWSVVHSQPQHF. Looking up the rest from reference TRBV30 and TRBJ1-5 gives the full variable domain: SQTIHQWPATLVQPVGSPLSLECTVEGTSNPNLYWYRQAAGRGLQLLFYSVGIGQISSEVPQNLSASRPQDRQFILSSKKLLLSDSGFYLCAWSVVHSQPQHFGDGTRLSIL.

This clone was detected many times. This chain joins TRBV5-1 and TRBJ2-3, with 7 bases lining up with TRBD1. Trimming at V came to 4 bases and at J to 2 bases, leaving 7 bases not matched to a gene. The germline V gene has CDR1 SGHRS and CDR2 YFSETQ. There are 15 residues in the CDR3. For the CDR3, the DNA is TGCGCCAGCAGCATGACAGGGTCCTACACAGATACGCAGTATTTT. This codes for CASSMTGSYTDTQYF.

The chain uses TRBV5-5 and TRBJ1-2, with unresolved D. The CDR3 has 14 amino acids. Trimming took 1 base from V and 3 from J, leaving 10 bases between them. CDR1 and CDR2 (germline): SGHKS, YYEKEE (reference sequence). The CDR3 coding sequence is TGTGCCAGCAGCTTGCTACCCGGGGACTATGGCTACACCTTC. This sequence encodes CASSLLPGDYGYTF.